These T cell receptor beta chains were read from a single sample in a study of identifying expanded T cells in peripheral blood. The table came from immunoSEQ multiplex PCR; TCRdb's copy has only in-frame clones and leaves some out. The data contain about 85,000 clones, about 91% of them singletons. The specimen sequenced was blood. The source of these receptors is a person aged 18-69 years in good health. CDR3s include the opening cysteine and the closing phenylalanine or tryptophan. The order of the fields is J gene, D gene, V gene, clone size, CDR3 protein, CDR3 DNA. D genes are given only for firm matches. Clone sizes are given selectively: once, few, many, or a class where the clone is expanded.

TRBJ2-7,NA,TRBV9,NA,CASSVGTDIYEQYF,TGTGCCAGCAGCGTCGGGACTGATATCTACGAGCAGTACTTC
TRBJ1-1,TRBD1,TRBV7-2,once,CASSVRTGPMNTEAFF,TGTGCCAGCAGCGTAAGGACAGGGCCTATGAACACTGAAGCTTTCTTT
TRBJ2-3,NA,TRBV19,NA,CASSIAWRGQNTDTQYF,TGTGCCAGTAGTATCGCTTGGCGGGGTCAGAACACAGATACGCAGTATTTT
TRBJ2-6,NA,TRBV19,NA,CASSTRISGANVLTF,TGTGCCAGTAGTACCAGGATCTCTGGGGCCAACGTCCTGACTTTC
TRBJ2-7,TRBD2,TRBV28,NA,CASSLSRGVSYEQYF,TGTGCCAGCAGTTTGAGTCGGGGGGTCAGCTACGAGCAGTACTTC
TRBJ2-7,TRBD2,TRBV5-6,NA,CASSLGTSGSSYEQYF,TGTGCCAGCAGCTTGGGGACTAGCGGGAGCTCCTACGAGCAGTACTTC
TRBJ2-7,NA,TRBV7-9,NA,CASSLGTGGSYEQYF,TGTGCCAGCAGCTTAGGAACTGGGGGGTCCTACGAGCAGTACTTC
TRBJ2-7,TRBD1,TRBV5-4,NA,CASSLGTGGAYEQYF,TGTGCCAGCAGCTTGGGGACAGGGGGCGCCTACGAGCAGTACTTC
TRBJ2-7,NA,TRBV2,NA,CASSGDQFSYEQYF,TGTGCCAGCAGTGGGGACCAATTTTCCTACGAGCAGTACTTC
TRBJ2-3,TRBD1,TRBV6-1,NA,CASSETGLGADTQYF,TGTGCCAGCAGTGAGACAGGGCTGGGGGCAGATACGCAGTATTTT
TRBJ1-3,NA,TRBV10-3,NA,CAISADIGLLSGNTIYF,TGTGCCATCAGTGCAGACATCGGACTTCTGTCTGGAAACACCATATATTTT
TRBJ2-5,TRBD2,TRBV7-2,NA,CASSLAGTSGETQYF,TGTGCCAGCAGCTTAGCGGGGACTAGCGGGGAGACCCAGTACTTC
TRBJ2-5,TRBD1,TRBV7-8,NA,CASSSLTGLETQYF,TGTGCCAGCAGCTCCTTGACAGGGCTGGAGACCCAGTACTTC
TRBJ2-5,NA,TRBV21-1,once,CASSKSRWELPSETQYF,TGTGCCAGCAGCAAATCTAGGTGGGAACTACCTTCTGAGACCCAGTACTTC
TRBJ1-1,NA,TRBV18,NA,CASSPQPFNAEAFF,TGTGCCAGCTCACCCCAACCGTTTAACGCTGAAGCTTTCTTT
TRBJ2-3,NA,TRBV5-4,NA,CASSLRQGGTDTQYF,TGTGCCAGCAGCCTCCGACAGGGAGGGACAGATACGCAGTATTTT
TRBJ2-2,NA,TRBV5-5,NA,CASSLTETGELFF,TGTGCCAGCAGCTTGACCGAGACCGGGGAGCTGTTTTTT
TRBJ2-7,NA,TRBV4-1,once,CASSLGTFTPYEQYF,TGCGCCAGCAGCCTCGGGACTTTCACTCCCTACGAGCAGTACTTC
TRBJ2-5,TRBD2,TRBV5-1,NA,CASSFLAGLQETQYF,TGCGCCAGCAGCTTCCTAGCGGGGCTACAAGAGACCCAGTACTTC
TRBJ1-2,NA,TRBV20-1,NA,CSARQAGYTF,TGCAGTGCGAGACAGGCTGGCTACACCTTC
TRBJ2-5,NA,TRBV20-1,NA,CSAMWETQYF,TGCAGTGCAATGTGGGAGACCCAGTACTTC
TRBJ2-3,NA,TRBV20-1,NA,CSARVTDTQYF,TGCAGTGCTAGGGTCACAGATACGCAGTATTTT
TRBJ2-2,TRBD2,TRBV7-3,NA,CASSYERGRAGELFF,TGTGCCAGCAGCTACGAGCGGGGACGGGCCGGGGAGCTGTTTTTT
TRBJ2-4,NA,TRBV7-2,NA,CASSLATELAKNIQYF,TGTGCCAGCAGCTTGGCGACTGAGCTAGCCAAAAACATTCAGTACTTC
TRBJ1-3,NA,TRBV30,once,CAWSFYSGNTIYF,TGTGCCTGGAGTTTTTACTCTGGAAACACCATATATTTT
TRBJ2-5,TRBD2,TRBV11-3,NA,CASSPGLAGRQETQYF,TGTGCCAGCAGCCCCGGACTAGCGGGACGACAAGAGACCCAGTACTTC
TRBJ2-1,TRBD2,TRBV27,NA,CASSFTGGRAGNEQFF,TGTGCCAGCAGTTTTACAGGCGGGAGGGCCGGCAATGAGCAGTTCTTC
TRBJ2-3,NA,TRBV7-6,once,CASSLGTTNTQYF,TGTGCCAGCAGCTTAGGGACTACTAATACGCAGTATTTT
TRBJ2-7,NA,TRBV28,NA,CASRSGSLEQYF,TGTGCCAGCAGAAGCGGGTCCCTCGAGCAGTACTTC
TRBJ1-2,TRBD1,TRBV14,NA,CASSLTDRGQHYGYTF,TGTGCCAGCAGCCTAACGGACAGGGGGCAACACTATGGCTACACCTTC
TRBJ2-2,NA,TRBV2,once,CASNEWAGELFF,TGTGCCAGCAACGAATGGGCCGGGGAGCTGTTTTTT
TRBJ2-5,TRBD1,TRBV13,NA,CASSFKGAQETQYF,TGTGCCAGCAGCTTTAAGGGGGCCCAAGAGACCCAGTACTTC
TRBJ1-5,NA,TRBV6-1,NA,CASSENRIKPQHF,TGTGCCAGCAGCGAGAACCGTATTAAGCCCCAGCATTTT
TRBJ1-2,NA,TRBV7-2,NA,CASSLAEAQLGVYGYTF,TGTGCCAGCAGCTTAGCGGAGGCACAACTGGGGGTCTATGGCTACACCTTC
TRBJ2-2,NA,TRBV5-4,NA,CASSLGDFHTGELFF,TGTGCCAGCAGCTTGGGGGACTTTCACACCGGGGAGCTGTTTTTT
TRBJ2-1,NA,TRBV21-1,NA,CATLRSTSSGRFNEQFF,TGTGCCACCCTTCGCAGCACCTCTAGCGGGAGGTTCAATGAGCAGTTCTTC
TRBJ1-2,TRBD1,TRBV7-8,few,CASSPWDRGWGYTF,TGTGCCAGCAGCCCCTGGGACAGGGGATGGGGCTACACCTTC
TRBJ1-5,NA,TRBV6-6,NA,CASSLNGLGQPQHF,TGTGCCAGCAGCCTCAACGGGTTAGGGCAGCCCCAGCATTTT
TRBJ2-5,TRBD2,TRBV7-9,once,CASSPPMGGLIGETQYF,TGTGCCAGCAGCCCCCCCATGGGAGGGCTGATCGGGGAGACCCAGTACTTC
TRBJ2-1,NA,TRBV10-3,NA,CAISQTSNEQFF,TGTGCCATCAGTCAGACTAGCAATGAGCAGTTCTTC
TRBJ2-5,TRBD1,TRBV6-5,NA,CASSSGTGLQTQYF,TGTGCCAGCAGTTCCGGGACAGGTCTGCAGACCCAGTACTTC
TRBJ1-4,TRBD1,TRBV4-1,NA,CASSQRQGSEKLFF,TGCGCCAGCAGCCAGAGACAGGGGTCTGAAAAACTGTTTTTT
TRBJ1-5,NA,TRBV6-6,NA,CASSTQTRNQPQHF,TGTGCCAGCAGCACTCAAACCAGAAATCAGCCCCAGCATTTT
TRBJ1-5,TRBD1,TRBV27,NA,CASSLRGQNQPQHF,TGTGCCAGCAGTTTAAGGGGACAGAATCAGCCCCAGCATTTT
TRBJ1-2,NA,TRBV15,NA,CATSRVLRDGYGYTF,TGTGCCACCAGCAGAGTTCTCAGGGATGGCTATGGCTACACCTTC